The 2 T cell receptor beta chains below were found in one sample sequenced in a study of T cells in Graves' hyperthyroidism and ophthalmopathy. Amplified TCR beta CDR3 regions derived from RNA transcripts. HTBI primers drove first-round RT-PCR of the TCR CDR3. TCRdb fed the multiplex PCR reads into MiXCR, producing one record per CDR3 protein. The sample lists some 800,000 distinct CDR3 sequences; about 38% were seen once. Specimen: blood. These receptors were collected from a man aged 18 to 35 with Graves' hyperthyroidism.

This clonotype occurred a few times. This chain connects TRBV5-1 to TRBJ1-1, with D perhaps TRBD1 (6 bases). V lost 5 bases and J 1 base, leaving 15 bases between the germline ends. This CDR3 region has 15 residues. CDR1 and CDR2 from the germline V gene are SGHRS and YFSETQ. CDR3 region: CASRPDRISNTEAFF. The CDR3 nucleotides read TGCGCCAGCAGACCCGACAGGATCTCGAACACTGAAGCTTTCTTT.

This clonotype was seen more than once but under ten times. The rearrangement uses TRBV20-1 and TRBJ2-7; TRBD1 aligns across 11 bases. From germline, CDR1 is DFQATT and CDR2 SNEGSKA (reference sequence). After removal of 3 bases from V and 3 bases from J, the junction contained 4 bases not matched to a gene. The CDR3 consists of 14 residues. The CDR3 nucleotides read TGCAGTGCTAGGGACAGGGGGCAGCTCTACGAGCAGTACTTC. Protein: CSARDRGQLYEQYF.